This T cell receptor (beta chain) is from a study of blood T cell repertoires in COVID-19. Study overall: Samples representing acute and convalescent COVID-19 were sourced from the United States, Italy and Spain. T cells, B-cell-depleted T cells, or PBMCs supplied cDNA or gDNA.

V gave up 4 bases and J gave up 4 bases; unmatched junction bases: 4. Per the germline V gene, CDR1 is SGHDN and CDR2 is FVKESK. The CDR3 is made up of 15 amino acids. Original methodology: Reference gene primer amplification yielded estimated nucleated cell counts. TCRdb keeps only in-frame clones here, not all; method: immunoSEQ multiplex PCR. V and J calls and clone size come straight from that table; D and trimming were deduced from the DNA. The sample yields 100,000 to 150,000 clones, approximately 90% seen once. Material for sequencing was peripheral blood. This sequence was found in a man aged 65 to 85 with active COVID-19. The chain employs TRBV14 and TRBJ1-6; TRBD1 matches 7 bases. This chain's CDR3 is CASSPPGQYNSPLHF. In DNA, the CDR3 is TGTGCCAGCAGCCCACCGGGACAGTATAATTCACCCCTCCACTTT.